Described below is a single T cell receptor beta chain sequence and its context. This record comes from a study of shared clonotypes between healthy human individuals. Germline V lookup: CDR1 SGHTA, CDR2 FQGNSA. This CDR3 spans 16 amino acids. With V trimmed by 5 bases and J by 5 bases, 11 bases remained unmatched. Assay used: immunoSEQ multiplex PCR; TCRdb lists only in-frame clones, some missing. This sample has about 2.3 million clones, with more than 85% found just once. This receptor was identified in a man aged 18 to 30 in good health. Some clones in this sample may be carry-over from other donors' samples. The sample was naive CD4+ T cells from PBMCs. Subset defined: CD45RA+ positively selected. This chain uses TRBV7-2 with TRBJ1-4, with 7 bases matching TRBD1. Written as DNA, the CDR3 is TGTGCCAGCAGCCTCGGGGACAGTTGGAGGAATGAAAAACTGTTTTTT. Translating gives CASSLGDSWRNEKLFF.